A selection of T cell receptor beta chains follows, all from one sample in a study of CD8 T cells in ankylosing spondylitis. TCRdb re-analysed the 5' RACE reads in MiXCR, keeping a single row per CDR3 protein. The sample gives 200,000 to 250,000 distinct CDR3 sequences, roughly a tenth of which show up once; about 2.8% is in the top ten. The sample comprised blood, either unsorted or a sorted T cell fraction (not recorded which). These receptors were taken from a male donor with ankylosing spondylitis or in good health (not recorded which). Both conserved end residues are part of each CDR3. The order of the fields is clone size, D gene, V gene, J gene, CDR3 protein, CDR3 DNA. The D gene is left open where the match is weak. Not all rows give a size; the values are once, few, many and, for expanded clones, a class.

many	NA	TRBV7-2	TRBJ1-3	CASSLVVTPGNTIYF	TGTGCCAGCAGCCTAGTTGTGACGCCGGGAAACACCATATATTTT
many	NA	TRBV11-2	TRBJ1-1	CASSLGSRSTEAFF	TGTGCCAGCAGCTTAGGCAGCCGGTCCACTGAAGCTTTCTTT
NA	TRBD1	TRBV7-2	TRBJ1-5	CASSLWDRNQPQHF	TGTGCCAGCAGCTTGTGGGACAGGAATCAGCCCCAGCATTTT
many	NA	TRBV5-6	TRBJ2-3	CASSLPGTDTQYF	TGTGCCAGCAGCTTGCCAGGGACAGATACGCAGTATTTT
NA	TRBD1	TRBV4-1	TRBJ1-4	CASSLTGVGNEKLFF	TGCGCCAGCAGCCTGACAGGGGTTGGGAATGAAAAACTGTTTTTT
many	NA	TRBV20-1	TRBJ1-2	CSAESQGGEGYTF	TGCAGTGCGGAGTCCCAGGGCGGGGAAGGCTACACCTTC
few	NA	TRBV7-9	TRBJ2-5	CASSSPPRRTQYF	TGTGCCAGCAGCTCGCCTCCCCGGCGGACCCAGTACTTC
once	NA	TRBV2	TRBJ1-4	CASSVGNEKLFF	TGTGCCAGCAGTGTAGGAAATGAAAAACTGTTTTTT
NA	TRBD2	TRBV3-1	TRBJ2-3	CASSYLAGATDTQYF	TGTGCCAGCAGCTACCTAGCGGGGGCAACAGATACGCAGTATTTT
many	TRBD1	TRBV20-1	TRBJ1-2	CSAPPLDRGNLGYTF	TGCAGTGCTCCTCCCCTGGACAGGGGGAATCTGGGCTACACCTTC
once	NA	TRBV12-3/TRBV12-4	TRBJ2-7	CASSGRTAYEQYF	TGTGCCAGCAGTGGACGAACAGCCTACGAGCAGTACTTC
many	NA	TRBV5-1	TRBJ2-7	CASSLGQQGTYEQYF	TGCGCCAGCAGCTTGGGCCAACAAGGAACCTACGAGCAGTACTTC
many	NA	TRBV20-1	TRBJ2-7	CSAISGRLTSEQYF	TGCAGTGCTATCTCAGGGCGGTTGACTTCCGAGCAGTACTTC
many	NA	TRBV27	TRBJ1-6	CASSSSFGPPSPLHF	TGTGCCAGCAGTTCTAGCTTTGGACCGCCTTCACCCCTCCACTTT
many	TRBD1	TRBV12-3/TRBV12-4	TRBJ1-5	CASRPTGINQPQHF	TGTGCCAGCAGGCCGACAGGGATTAATCAGCCCCAGCATTTT
NA	NA	TRBV20-1	TRBJ2-1	CKGQREWNEQFF	TGCAAGGGACAGCGGGAGTGGAATGAGCAGTTCTTC
many	NA	TRBV5-6	TRBJ2-4	CASSSPRGRSKNIQYF	TGTGCCAGCAGCTCGCCCCGCGGACGATCCAAAAACATTCAGTACTTC
many	NA	TRBV10-3	TRBJ2-5	CAISDEGLQETQYF	TGTGCCATCAGTGACGAGGGCCTGCAAGAGACCCAGTACTTC
many	TRBD1	TRBV20-1	TRBJ1-5	CSAETGDQPQHF	TGCAGTGCGGAAACAGGGGATCAGCCCCAGCATTTT
NA	NA	TRBV30	TRBJ2-7	CAWSPGQTYEQYF	TGTGCCTGGAGCCCAGGACAGACCTACGAGCAGTACTTC
many	NA	TRBV5-1	TRBJ1-4	CASSPFGGDHEKLFF	TGCGCCAGCAGCCCCTTTGGGGGGGATCACGAAAAACTGTTTTTT
many	NA	TRBV12-3/TRBV12-4	TRBJ2-2	CASSFGGATGELFF	TGTGCCAGCAGTTTTGGGGGTGCCACCGGGGAGCTGTTTTTT
NA	NA	TRBV11-3	TRBJ1-2	CASSRDTLSVYTF	TGTGCCAGCAGCAGGGACACTCTTTCGGTCTACACCTTC
few	TRBD2	TRBV12-3/TRBV12-4	TRBJ2-1	CASSPSAGGQFF	TGTGCCAGCAGTCCCTCAGCGGGGGGGCAGTTCTTC
many	NA	TRBV2	TRBJ1-1	CASSVEGTEAFF	TGTGCCAGCAGTGTGGAGGGAACTGAAGCTTTCTTT
many	NA	TRBV10-1	TRBJ2-5	CASSESGVTSQETQYF	TGCGCCAGCAGTGAGTCGGGGGTGACTAGCCAAGAGACCCAGTACTTC
many	TRBD2	TRBV12-3/TRBV12-4	TRBJ2-1	CASSLLLAGFYNEQFF	TGTGCCAGCAGTTTGTTACTAGCGGGGTTCTACAATGAGCAGTTCTTC
many	NA	TRBV12-3/TRBV12-4	TRBJ2-3	CASSVHPATDTQYF	TGTGCCAGCAGCGTGCACCCGGCCACAGATACGCAGTATTTT
many	NA	TRBV2	TRBJ1-5	CASTLAEGQPQHF	TGTGCCAGCACTCTCGCGGAAGGTCAGCCCCAGCATTTT
many	TRBD2	TRBV7-2	TRBJ2-1	CASSLTRGSRNEQFF	TGTGCCAGCAGCTTAACGCGGGGGTCTCGGAATGAGCAGTTCTTC
NA	NA	TRBV18	TRBJ2-3	CASSPTTGDAQYF	TGTGCCAGCTCACCAACCACGGGGGATGCGCAGTATTTT
many	NA	TRBV12-3/TRBV12-4	TRBJ1-5	CASSLKGRNQPQHF	TGTGCCAGCAGTTTAAAGGGGCGCAATCAGCCCCAGCATTTT
many	TRBD1	TRBV24-1	TRBJ2-3	CATSDSAGQGSTDTQYF	TGTGCCACCAGTGACTCAGCCGGACAGGGAAGCACAGATACGCAGTATTTT
many	TRBD1	TRBV27	TRBJ2-5	CASSTGGETQYF	TGTGCCAGCAGTACAGGGGGCGAGACCCAGTACTTC
few	NA	TRBV18	TRBJ2-7	CASSPGAVEQYF	TGTGCCAGCTCACCGGGGGCTGTGGAGCAGTACTTC
once	NA	TRBV15	TRBJ2-7	CATSRESGAGPEQYF	TGTGCCACCAGCAGAGAAAGCGGAGCAGGTCCCGAGCAGTACTTC
many	NA	TRBV24-1	TRBJ2-3	CATSSSQGAPDTQYF	TGTGCCACCTCGTCGAGCCAGGGAGCGCCAGATACGCAGTATTTT
NA	NA	TRBV6-1	TRBJ1-2	CASSEISGFNYDYTF	TGTGCCAGCAGTGAAATTTCAGGTTTTAACTATGACTACACCTTC
many	TRBD2	TRBV20-1	TRBJ2-1	CSARASGRIHEQFF	TGCAGTGCTAGGGCTAGCGGGAGGATCCATGAGCAGTTCTTC